Presented here are 10 T cell receptor beta chains from one specimen sequenced in a study of T cell responses to AZD1222 COVID-19 vaccine. Generated by immunoSEQ multiplex PCR, the TCRdb table keeps only in-frame clones and is missing some. The data hold some 79,000 clones, with 80% observed a single time. The source material was peripheral blood, sampled 28 days after the second AZD1222 dose. The receptors stem from an adult who received the AZD1222 COVID-19 vaccine.

This chain uses TRBV7-8 with TRBJ2-7; possibly TRBD2 for D (6 bases). The CDR3 is made up of 16 amino acids. Per the germline V gene, CDR1 is SGHVS and CDR2 is FQNEAQ. The ends were cut back, 0 bases at V and 0 bases at J, with 12 bases in the middle. The CDR3 DNA is TGTGCCAGCAGCTTAGCTGGGGGGTCCAGCTCCTACGAGCAGTACTTC. This sequence encodes CASSLAGGSSSYEQYF.

V usage is TRBV24-1 and J usage is TRBJ2-1; 8 nucleotides align to TRBD2. The V segment lost 10 bases and the J segment 2 bases; nucleotides outside the gene matches: 3. CDR3 length: 13 residues. The V gene's germline CDR1 is KGHDR and CDR2 SFDVKD. The CDR3 here is CATSGGPYNEQFF. CDR3 nucleotide sequence: TGTGCCACAAGCGGGGGACCCTACAATGAGCAGTTCTTC.

The genes are TRBV7-9 and TRBJ2-1, with D unresolved. CDR1 and CDR2 (germline): SEHNR, FQNEAQ (reference sequence). The CDR3 spans 13 residues. V was cut by 4 bases and J by 2 bases, with 6 bases left in between. The DNA of the CDR3 is TGTGCCAGCAGCTCCACAACCTACAATGAGCAGTTCTTC. Its protein is CASSSTTYNEQFF.

The chain employs TRBV29-1 and TRBJ2-7; D not certain. The germline CDR1 and CDR2 sequences are SQVTM and ANQGSEA. Trimming took 1 base from V and 3 from J, leaving 10 bases between them. This CDR3 has 13 residues. For the CDR3, the DNA is TGCAGCGTTGAAGTTACACAGAACTACGAGCAGTACTTC. Translating it yields CSVEVTQNYEQYF.

The genes are TRBV6-1 and TRBJ1-6; no clear D. This CDR3 spans 15 amino acids. Per the germline V gene, CDR1 is MNHNS and CDR2 is SASEGT. V was trimmed by 3 bases and J by 4 bases, leaving 10 bases between them. The DNA of the CDR3 is TGTGCCAGCAGTGATTGGACGGTATATAATTCACCCCTCCACTTT. As protein: CASSDWTVYNSPLHF.

This clone occurred a few times. V gene TRBV9 combines with J gene TRBJ2-7; 9 bases align to TRBD1. The CDR3 spans 14 residues. J gave up 6 bases and V 2 bases, and 6 bases lay outside the gene matches. Germline loops: CDR1 SGDLS, CDR2 YYNGEE. The CDR3 loop is CASSVGQGMTEQYF. DNA for the CDR3: TGTGCCAGCAGCGTTGGACAGGGGATGACCGAGCAGTACTTC. Full variable domain (missing parts from reference TRBV9 and TRBJ2-7): DSGVTQTPKHLITATGQRVTLRCSPRSGDLSVYWYQQSLDQGLQFLIQYYNGEERAKGNILERFSAQQFPDLHSELNLSSLELGDSALYFCASSVGQGMTEQYFGPGTRLTVT.

This rearrangement joins TRBV5-1 to TRBJ2-5; 10 bases map to TRBD1. This CDR3 has 16 amino acids. Trimming took 4 bases from V and 4 from J; bases not matched to a gene: 10. Germline V gene data show CDR1 as SGHRS and CDR2 as YFSETQ. DNA for the CDR3: TGCGCCAGCAGCCAGGGGACAGGGGTGTTGGCAGAGACCCAGTACTTC. As protein: CASSQGTGVLAETQYF.

J is TRBJ2-2 and V is TRBV11-2; D is unresolved. V lost 5 bases to trimming and J lost 9 bases, with 16 bases between them. In germline, CDR1 is SGHAT, CDR2 FQNNGV. The length of the CDR3 is 14 residues. The CDR3 sequence: CASSPQDSGRELFF. Here the CDR3 DNA reads TGTGCCAGCAGCCCCCAGGATAGTGGCAGGGAGCTGTTTTTT.

This clone was recorded once. The rearrangement links TRBV7-9 to TRBJ1-1, with a weak D call TRBD1 (5 bases). Trimming shortened V by 5 bases and J by 2 bases, and 18 bases separated the two germline ends. This CDR3 spans 16 amino acids. CDR1 is SEHNR and CDR2 is FQNEAQ in the germline V gene (reference sequence). The CDR3 region has the DNA TGTGCCAGCAGCCGGCCGCCGACAGAACTTAACACTGAAGCTTTCTTT. It codes for CASSRPPTELNTEAFF.

The chain is built from TRBV3-1 (or the pseudogene TRBV3-2) and TRBJ2-7, with TRBD2 matching 12 bases. Germline assignment: CDR1 LGHDT and CDR2 YNNKEL (reference sequence). V shed 1 base, J shed 7 bases, and the junction held 11 bases outside the gene matches. The CDR3 consists of 17 residues. The CDR3 bases are TGTGCCAGCAGCCAAGGTCTAGCGGGAGGGCCCCGGGGAGAGCAGTACTTC. Protein sequence: CASSQGLAGGPRGEQYF.